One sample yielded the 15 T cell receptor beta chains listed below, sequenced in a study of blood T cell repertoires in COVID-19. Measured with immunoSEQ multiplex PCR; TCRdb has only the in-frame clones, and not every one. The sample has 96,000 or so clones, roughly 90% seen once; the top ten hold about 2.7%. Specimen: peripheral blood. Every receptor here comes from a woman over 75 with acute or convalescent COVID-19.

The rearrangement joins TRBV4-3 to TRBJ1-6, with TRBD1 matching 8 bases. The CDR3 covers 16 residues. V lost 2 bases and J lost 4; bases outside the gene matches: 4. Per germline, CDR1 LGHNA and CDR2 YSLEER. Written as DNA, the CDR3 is TGCGCCAGCAGCCAACAGACAGGGGAATATAATTCACCCCTCCACTTT. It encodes CASSQQTGEYNSPLHF.

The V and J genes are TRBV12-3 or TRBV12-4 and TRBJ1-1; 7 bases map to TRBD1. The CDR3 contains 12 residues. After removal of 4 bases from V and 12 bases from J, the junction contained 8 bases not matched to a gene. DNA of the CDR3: TGTGCCAGCAGTTCTGGGAACAGGGGCTCTTTCTTT. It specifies CASSSGNRGSFF.

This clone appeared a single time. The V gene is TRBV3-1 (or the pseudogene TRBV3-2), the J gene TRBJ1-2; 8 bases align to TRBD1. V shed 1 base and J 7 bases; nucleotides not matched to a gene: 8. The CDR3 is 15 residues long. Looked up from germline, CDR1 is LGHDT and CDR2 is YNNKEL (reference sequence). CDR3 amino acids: CASSQVGQGASGYTF. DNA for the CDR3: TGTGCCAGCAGCCAAGTAGGGCAGGGGGCGAGTGGCTACACCTTC.

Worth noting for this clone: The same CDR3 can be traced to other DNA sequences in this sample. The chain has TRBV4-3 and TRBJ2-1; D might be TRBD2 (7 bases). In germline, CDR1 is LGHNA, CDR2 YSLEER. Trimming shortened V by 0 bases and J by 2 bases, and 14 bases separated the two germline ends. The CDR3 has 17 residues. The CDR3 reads CASSQDYGGPPYNEQFF. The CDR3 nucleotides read TGCGCCAGCAGCCAAGACTACGGGGGGCCACCCTACAATGAGCAGTTCTTC.

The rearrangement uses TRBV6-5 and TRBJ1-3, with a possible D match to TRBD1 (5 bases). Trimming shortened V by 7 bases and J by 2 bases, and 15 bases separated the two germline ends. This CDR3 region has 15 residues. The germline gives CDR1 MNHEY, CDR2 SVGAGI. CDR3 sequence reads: CASITHQGPGNTIYF. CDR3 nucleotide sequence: TGTGCCAGCATAACCCACCAGGGCCCTGGAAACACCATATATTTT.

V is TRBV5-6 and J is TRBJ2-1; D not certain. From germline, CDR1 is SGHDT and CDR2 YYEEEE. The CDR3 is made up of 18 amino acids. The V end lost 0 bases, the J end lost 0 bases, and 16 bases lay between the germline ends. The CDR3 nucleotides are TGTGCCAGCAGCTTGGCCGTGCAGTTTTCTAGCTCCTACAATGAGCAGTTCTTC. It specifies CASSLAVQFSSSYNEQFF.

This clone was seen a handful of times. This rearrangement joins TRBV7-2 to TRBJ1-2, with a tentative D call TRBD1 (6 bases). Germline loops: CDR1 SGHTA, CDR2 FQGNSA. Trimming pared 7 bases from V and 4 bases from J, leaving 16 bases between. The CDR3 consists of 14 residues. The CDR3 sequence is CASNEHQGSYGYTF. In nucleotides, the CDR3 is TGTGCCAGCAACGAACACCAGGGGAGCTATGGCTACACCTTC.

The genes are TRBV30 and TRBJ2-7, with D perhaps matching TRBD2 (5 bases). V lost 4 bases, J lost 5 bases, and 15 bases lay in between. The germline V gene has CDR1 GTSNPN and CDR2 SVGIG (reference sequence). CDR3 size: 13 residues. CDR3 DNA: TGTGCCTGGAAGTCGGTGGGAGAGGACGAGCAGTACTTC. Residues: CAWKSVGEDEQYF. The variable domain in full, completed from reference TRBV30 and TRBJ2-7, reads SQTIHQWPATLVQPVGSPLSLECTVEGTSNPNLYWYRQAAGRGLQLLFYSVGIGQISSEVPQNLSASRPQDRQFILSSKKLLLSDSGFYLCAWKSVGEDEQYFGPGTRLTVT.

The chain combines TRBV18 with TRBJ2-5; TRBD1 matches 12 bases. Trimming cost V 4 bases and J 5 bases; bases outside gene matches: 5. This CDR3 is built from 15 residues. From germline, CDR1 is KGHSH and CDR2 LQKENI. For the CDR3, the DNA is TGTGCCAGCTCACGTGGGACAGGGGGCTTGGAGACCCAGTACTTC. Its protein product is CASSRGTGGLETQYF.

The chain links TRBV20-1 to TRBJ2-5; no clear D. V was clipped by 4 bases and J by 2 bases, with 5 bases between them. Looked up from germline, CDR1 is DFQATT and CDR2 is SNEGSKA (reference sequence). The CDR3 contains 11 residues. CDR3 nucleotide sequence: TGCAGTGCTACCCCTCAAGAGACCCAGTACTTC. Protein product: CSATPQETQYF.

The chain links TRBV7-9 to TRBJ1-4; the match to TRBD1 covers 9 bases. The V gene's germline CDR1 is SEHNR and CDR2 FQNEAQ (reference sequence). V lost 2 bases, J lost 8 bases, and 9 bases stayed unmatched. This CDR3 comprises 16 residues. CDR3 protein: CASSLPGQGLGEKLFF. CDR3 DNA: TGTGCCAGCAGCTTACCGGGACAGGGTTTAGGGGAAAAACTGTTTTTT.

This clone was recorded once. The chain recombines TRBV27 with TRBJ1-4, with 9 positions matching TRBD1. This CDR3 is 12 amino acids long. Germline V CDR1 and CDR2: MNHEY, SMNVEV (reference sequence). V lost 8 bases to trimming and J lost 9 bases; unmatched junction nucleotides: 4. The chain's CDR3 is CASRDREKKLFF. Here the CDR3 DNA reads TGTGCCAGCCGGGACAGGGAGAAAAAACTGTTTTTT.

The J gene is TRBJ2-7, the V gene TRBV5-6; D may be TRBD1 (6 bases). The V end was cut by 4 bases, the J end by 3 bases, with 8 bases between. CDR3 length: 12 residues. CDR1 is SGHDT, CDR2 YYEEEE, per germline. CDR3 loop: CASSVQGYEQYF. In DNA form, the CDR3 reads TGTGCCAGCAGCGTACAGGGCTACGAGCAGTACTTC.

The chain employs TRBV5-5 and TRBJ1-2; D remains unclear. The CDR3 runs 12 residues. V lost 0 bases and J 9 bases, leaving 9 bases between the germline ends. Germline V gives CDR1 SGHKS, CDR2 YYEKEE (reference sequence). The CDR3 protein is CASSLVTGSYTF. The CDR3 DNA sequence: TGTGCCAGCAGCTTGGTTACGGGGAGCTACACCTTC.

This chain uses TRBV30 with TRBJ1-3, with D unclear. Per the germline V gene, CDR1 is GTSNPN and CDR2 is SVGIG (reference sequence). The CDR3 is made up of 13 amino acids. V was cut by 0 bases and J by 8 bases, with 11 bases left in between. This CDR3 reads CAWSVTAEDTIYF. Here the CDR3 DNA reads TGTGCCTGGAGTGTGACGGCGGAGGACACCATATATTTT.